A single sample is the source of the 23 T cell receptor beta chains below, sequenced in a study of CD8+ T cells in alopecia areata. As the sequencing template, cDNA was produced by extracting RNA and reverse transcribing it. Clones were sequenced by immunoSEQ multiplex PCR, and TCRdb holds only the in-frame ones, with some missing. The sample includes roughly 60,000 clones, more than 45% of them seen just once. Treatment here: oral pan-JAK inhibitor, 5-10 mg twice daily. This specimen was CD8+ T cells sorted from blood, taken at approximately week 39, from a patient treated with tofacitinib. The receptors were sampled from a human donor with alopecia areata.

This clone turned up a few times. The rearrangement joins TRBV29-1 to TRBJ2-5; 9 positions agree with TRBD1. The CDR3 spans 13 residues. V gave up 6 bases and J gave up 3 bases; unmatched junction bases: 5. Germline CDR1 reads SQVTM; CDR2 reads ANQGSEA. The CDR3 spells CSVDRGGEETQYF. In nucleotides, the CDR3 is TGCAGCGTGGACAGGGGAGGTGAAGAGACCCAGTACTTC.

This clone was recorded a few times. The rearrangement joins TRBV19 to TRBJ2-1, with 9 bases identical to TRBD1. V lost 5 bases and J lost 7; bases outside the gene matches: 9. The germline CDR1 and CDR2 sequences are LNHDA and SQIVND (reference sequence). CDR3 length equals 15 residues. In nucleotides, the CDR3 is TGTGCCAGTAGTCTGAACAGGGGGCGTGGGAATGAGCAGTTCTTC. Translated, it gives CASSLNRGRGNEQFF.

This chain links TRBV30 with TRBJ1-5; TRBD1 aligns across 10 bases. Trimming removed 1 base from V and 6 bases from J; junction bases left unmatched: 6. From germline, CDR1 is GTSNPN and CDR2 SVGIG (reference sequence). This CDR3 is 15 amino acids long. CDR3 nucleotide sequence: TGTGCCTGGAGTGACGGGACAGGGGTTTCTCAGCCCCAGCATTTT. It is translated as CAWSDGTGVSQPQHF.

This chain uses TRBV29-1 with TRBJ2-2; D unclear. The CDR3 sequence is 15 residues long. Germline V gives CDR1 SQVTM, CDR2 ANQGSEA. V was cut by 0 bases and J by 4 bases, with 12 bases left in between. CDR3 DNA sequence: TGCAGCGTTGAAGATCTCGCTATAGGCACCGGGGAGCTGTTTTTT. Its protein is CSVEDLAIGTGELFF.

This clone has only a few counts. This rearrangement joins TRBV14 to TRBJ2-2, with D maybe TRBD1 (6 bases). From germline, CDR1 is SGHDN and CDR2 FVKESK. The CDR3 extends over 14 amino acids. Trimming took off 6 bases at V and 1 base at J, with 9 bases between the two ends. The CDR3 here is CASRGQMNTGELFF. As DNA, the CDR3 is TGTGCCAGCAGAGGACAGATGAACACCGGGGAGCTGTTTTTT.

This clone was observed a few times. The CDR3 loop is CASSQNIQGAREKLFF. DNA of the CDR3: TGCGCCAGCAGTCAAAACATACAGGGGGCGCGTGAAAAACTGTTTTTT. V is TRBV23-1 and J is TRBJ1-4; 9 nucleotides align to TRBD1. Being an ORF, TRBV23-1 has a function that is uncertain. The trim removed 2 bases at V and 7 bases at J, leaving 8 bases unmatched. The length of the CDR3 is 16 residues.

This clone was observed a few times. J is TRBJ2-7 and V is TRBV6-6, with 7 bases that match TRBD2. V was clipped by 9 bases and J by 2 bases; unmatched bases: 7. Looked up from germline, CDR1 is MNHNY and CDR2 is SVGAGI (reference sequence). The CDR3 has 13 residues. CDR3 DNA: TGTGCCAGTGAAGCGGGACGTACCTACGAGCAGTACTTC. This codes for CASEAGRTYEQYF.

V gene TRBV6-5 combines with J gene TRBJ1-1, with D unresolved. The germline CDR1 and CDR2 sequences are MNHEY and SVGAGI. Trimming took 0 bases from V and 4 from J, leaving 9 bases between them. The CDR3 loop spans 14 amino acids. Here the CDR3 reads CASSYSKGGTEAFF. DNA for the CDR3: TGTGCCAGCAGTTACTCGAAAGGTGGCACTGAAGCTTTCTTT.

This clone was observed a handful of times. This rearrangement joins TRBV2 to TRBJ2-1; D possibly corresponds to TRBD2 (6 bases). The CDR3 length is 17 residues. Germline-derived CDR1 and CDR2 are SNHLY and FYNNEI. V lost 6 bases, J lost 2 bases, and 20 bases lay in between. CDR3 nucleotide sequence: TGTGCCAGCAGCCCCGTCCGGGACTCAACACCCTACAATGAGCAGTTCTTC. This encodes CASSPVRDSTPYNEQFF.

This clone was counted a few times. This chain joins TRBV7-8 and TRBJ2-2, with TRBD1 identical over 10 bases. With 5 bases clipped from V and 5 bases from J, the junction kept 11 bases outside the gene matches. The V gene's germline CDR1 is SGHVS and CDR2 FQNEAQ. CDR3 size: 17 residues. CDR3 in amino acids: CASSVPRTGGNTGELFF. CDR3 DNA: TGTGCCAGCAGCGTGCCAAGGACAGGGGGGAATACCGGGGAGCTGTTTTTT.

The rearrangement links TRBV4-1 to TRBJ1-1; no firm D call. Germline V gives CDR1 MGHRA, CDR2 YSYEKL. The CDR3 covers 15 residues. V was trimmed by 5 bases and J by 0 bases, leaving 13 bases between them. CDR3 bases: TGCGCCAGCAGCTCCCAGAAAGGGATGAACACTGAAGCTTTCTTT. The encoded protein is CASSSQKGMNTEAFF.

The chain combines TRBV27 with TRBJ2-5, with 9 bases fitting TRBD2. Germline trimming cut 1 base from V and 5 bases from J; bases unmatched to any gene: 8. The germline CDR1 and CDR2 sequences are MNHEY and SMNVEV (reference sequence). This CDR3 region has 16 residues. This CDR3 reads CASSLFAGGPGETQYF. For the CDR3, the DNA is TGTGCCAGCAGTTTATTCGCGGGAGGGCCGGGGGAGACCCAGTACTTC.

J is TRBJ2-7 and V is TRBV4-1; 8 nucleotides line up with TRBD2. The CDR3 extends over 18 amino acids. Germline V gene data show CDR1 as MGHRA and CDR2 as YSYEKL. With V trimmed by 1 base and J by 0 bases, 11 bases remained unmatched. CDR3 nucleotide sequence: TGCGCCAGCAGCCAAGTACTAGCGGCTACATTTAGCTCCTACGAGCAGTACTTC. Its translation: CASSQVLAATFSSYEQYF.

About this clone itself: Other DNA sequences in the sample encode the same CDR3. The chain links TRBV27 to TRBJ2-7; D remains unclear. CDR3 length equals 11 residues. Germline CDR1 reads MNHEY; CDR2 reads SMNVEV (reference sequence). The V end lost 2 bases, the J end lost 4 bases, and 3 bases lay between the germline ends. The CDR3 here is CASSLGYEQYF. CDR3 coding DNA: TGTGCCAGCAGTTTAGGTTACGAGCAGTACTTC.

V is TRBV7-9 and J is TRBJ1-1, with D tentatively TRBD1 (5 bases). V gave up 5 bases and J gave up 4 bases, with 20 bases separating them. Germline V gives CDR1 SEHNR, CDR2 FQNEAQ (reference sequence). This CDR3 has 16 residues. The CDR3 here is CASSPTSHGTPTEAFF. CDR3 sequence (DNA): TGTGCCAGCAGCCCCACATCACATGGGACCCCCACTGAAGCTTTCTTT.

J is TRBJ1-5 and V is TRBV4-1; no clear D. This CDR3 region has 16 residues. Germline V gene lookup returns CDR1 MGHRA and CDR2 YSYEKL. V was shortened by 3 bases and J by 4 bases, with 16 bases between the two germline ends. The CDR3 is CASSHGGGQPNQPQHF. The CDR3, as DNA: TGCGCCAGCAGCCATGGAGGAGGGCAGCCGAATCAGCCCCAGCATTTT.

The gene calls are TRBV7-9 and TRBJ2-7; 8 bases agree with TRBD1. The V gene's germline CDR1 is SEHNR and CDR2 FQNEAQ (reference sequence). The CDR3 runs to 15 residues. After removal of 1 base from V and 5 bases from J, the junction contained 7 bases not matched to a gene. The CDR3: CASSLGQGAIHEQYF. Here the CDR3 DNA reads TGTGCCAGCAGCTTAGGGCAGGGGGCGATCCACGAGCAGTACTTC.

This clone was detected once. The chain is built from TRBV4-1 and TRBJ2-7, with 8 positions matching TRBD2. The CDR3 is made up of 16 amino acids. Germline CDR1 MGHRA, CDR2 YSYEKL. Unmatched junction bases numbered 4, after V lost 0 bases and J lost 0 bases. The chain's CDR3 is CASSQELAESSYEQYF. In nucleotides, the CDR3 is TGCGCCAGCAGCCAAGAACTAGCGGAAAGCTCCTACGAGCAGTACTTC.

The CDR3 protein is CASSLGGFEAFF. CDR3 nucleotides: TGTGCCAGCAGCTTGGGTGGCTTTGAAGCTTTCTTT. The V call is TRBV5-4, the J call TRBJ1-1; unclear D gene. Germline assignment: CDR1 SGHNT and CDR2 YYREEE (reference sequence). V lost 0 bases to trimming and J lost 7 bases, with 7 bases between them. This CDR3 contains 12 residues.

This CDR3 reads CATRESGGRTETQYF. CDR3 DNA sequence: TGTGCCACCAGGGAGAGCGGGGGGCGGACGGAGACCCAGTACTTC. The chain carries TRBV15 and TRBJ2-5, with 9 positions matching TRBD2. The CDR3 spans 15 residues. V dropped 6 bases and J dropped 5; count of bases not matched to a gene: 10. Germline loops: CDR1 LNHNV, CDR2 YYDKDF (reference sequence).

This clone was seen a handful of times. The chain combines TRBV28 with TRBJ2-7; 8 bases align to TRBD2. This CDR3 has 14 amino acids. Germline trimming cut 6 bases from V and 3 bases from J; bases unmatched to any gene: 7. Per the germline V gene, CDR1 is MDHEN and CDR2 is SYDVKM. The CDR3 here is CASSSPGGGYEQYF. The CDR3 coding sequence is TGTGCCAGCAGCTCACCCGGGGGGGGCTACGAGCAGTACTTC. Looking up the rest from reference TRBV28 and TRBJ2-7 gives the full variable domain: DVKVTQSSRYLVKRTGEKVFLECVQDMDHENMFWYRQDPGLGLRLIYFSYDVKMKEKGDIPEGYSVSREKKERFSLILESASTNQTSMYLCASSSPGGGYEQYFGPGTRLTVT.

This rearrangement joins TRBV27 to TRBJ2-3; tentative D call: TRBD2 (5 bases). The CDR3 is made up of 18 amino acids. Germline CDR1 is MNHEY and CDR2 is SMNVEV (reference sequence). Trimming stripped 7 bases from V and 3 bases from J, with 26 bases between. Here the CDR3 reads CASNPLPGLALMTDTQYF. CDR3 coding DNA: TGTGCCAGCAACCCCCTCCCCGGCCTAGCCCTCATGACAGATACGCAGTATTTT.

The DNA of the CDR3 is TGCAGCGTTGAGGCCTCGGGGGGAACTGAAGCTTTCTTT. It codes for CSVEASGGTEAFF. This chain connects TRBV29-1 to TRBJ1-1; D possibly corresponds to TRBD1 (5 bases). The CDR3 runs to 13 residues. Deletions cut 3 bases from V and 5 bases from J, with 13 bases between. The germline gives CDR1 SQVTM, CDR2 ANQGSEA.